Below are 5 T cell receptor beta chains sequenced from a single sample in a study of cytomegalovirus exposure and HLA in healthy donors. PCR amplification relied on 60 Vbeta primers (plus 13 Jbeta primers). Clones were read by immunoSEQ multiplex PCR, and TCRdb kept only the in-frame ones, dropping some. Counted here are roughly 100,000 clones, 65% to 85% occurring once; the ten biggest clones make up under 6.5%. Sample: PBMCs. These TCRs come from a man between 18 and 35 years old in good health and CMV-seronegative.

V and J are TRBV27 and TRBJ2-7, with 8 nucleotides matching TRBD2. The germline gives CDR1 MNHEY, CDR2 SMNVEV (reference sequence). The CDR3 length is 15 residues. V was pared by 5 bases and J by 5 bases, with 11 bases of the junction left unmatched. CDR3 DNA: TGTGCCAGCAGTCCTCCGGGACTAGGATACAACGAGCAGTACTTC. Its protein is CASSPPGLGYNEQYF.

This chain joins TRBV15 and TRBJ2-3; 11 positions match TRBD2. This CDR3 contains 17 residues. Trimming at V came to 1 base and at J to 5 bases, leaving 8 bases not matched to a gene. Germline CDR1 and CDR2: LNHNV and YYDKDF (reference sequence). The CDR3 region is CATSRVSRGLAGDTQYF. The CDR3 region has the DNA TGTGCCACCAGCAGAGTTAGCCGCGGACTAGCGGGAGATACGCAGTATTTT. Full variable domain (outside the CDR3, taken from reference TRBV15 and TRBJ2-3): DAMVIQNPRYQVTQFGKPVTLSCSQTLNHNVMYWYQQKSSQAPKLLFHYYDKDFNNEADTPDNFQSRRPNTSFCFLDIRSPGLGDTAMYLCATSRVSRGLAGDTQYFGPGTRLTVL.

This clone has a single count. CDR3 sequence reads: CASSLDSYEQYF. The CDR3 nucleotides read TGTGCCAGCAGCCTAGACTCCTACGAGCAGTACTTC. This chain connects TRBV6-5 to TRBJ2-7; D ambiguous. The CDR3 is made up of 12 amino acids. Germline V gene data show CDR1 as MNHEY and CDR2 as SVGAGI. V gave up 6 bases and J gave up 0 bases, with 6 bases separating them.

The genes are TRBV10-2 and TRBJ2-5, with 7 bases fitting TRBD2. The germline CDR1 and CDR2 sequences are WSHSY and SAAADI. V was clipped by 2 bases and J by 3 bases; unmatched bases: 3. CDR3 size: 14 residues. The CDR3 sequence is CASSETGRKETQYF. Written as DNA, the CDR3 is TGCGCCAGCAGTGAGACCGGGAGGAAAGAGACCCAGTACTTC.

Written as DNA, the CDR3 is TGTGCCAGCAGCTTGGTCGGGAGTGAAGCTTTCTTT. Protein product: CASSLVGSEAFF. V and J are TRBV5-6 and TRBJ1-1; D uncertain. Germline CDR1 reads SGHDT; CDR2 reads YYEEEE. This CDR3 has 12 amino acids. Trimming pared 0 bases from V and 7 bases from J, leaving 7 bases between.